Following are 25 T cell receptor beta chains from one sample sequenced in a study of cytomegalovirus exposure and HLA in healthy donors. With 60 Vbeta and 13 Jbeta primers, the PCR was carried out. Measured with immunoSEQ multiplex PCR; TCRdb has only the in-frame clones, and not every one. The data hold 50,000 to 75,000 clones, with roughly 80% observed a single time. Input material: PBMCs. The receptors stem from a woman aged 40 to 50 in good health and CMV-seronegative.

J is TRBJ2-1 and V is TRBV4-2, with 7 bases aligning to TRBD2. Germline CDR1 LGHNA, CDR2 YNFKEQ. The CDR3 sequence is 17 residues long. The trim removed 0 bases at V and 4 bases at J, leaving 9 bases unmatched. The CDR3 here is CASSQEVVSREYNEQFF. CDR3 DNA sequence: TGTGCCAGCAGCCAAGAAGTTGTTTCGCGGGAGTACAATGAGCAGTTCTTC.

The V call is TRBV19, the J call TRBJ1-4; D gene ambiguous. Trimming removed 11 bases at V and 5 bases at J, with 18 bases between. The CDR3 totals 14 residues. Germline CDR1 is LNHDA and CDR2 is SQIVND (reference sequence). Written as DNA, the CDR3 is TGTGCCGCCTCGAGGGAGCCCCTGAATGAAAAACTGTTTTTT. Protein product: CAASREPLNEKLFF. The full variable domain, in which reference TRBV19 and TRBJ1-4 provide the parts outside the CDR3, is DGGITQSPKYLFRKEGQNVTLSCEQNLNHDAMYWYRQDPGQGLRLIYYSQIVNDFQKGDIAEGYSVSREKKESFPLTVTSAQKNPTAFYLCAASREPLNEKLFFGSGTQLSVL.

The V call is TRBV19, the J call TRBJ2-6, with D maybe TRBD1 (6 bases). The CDR3 loop spans 15 amino acids. Trimming cost V 5 bases and J 4 bases, with 12 bases left between them. Per the germline V gene, CDR1 is LNHDA and CDR2 is SQIVND (reference sequence). CDR3 loop: CASSWSGVGANVLTF. For the CDR3, the DNA is TGTGCCAGTAGTTGGTCAGGGGTCGGGGCCAACGTCCTGACTTTC.

The J gene is TRBJ2-2, the V gene TRBV18, with a tentative D call TRBD1 (5 bases). Germline lookup yields CDR1 KGHSH and CDR2 LQKENI. The length of the CDR3 is 15 residues. V lost 2 bases, J lost 7 bases, and 14 bases lay in between. The CDR3 nucleotides are TGTGCCAGCTCACCAGTCTCCAGGGCAAGCGGGGAGCTGTTTTTT. Protein product: CASSPVSRASGELFF.

The genes are TRBV11-1 and TRBJ2-5; 11 bases match TRBD1. The CDR3 consists of 16 residues. Trimming removed 5 bases from V and 5 bases from J; junction bases left unmatched: 10. The germline CDR1 and CDR2 sequences are SGHAT and FQDESV (reference sequence). As DNA, the CDR3 is TGTGCCAGCAGCGGGAGGACAGGGGGCCTTCGCGAGACCCAGTACTTC. Protein product: CASSGRTGGLRETQYF.

The CDR3 region is CASSHSWTGGRDTEAFF. As DNA, the CDR3 is TGCGCCAGCAGCCATTCTTGGACAGGGGGGAGGGACACTGAAGCTTTCTTT. The rearrangement joins TRBV4-3 to TRBJ1-1, with 10 bases matching TRBD1. CDR3 length equals 17 residues. Germline CDR1 LGHNA, CDR2 YSLEER. V shed 3 bases and J 3 bases; nucleotides not matched to a gene: 10.

The rearrangement uses TRBV7-2 and TRBJ1-2, with D uncertain. Germline CDR1 SGHTA, CDR2 FQGNSA. The ends were cut back, 2 bases at V and 4 bases at J, with 11 bases in the middle. CDR3 length: 14 amino acids. CDR3 DNA sequence: TGTGCCAGCAGCTTACTTACAGCATCCTATGGCTACACCTTC. Its translation is CASSLLTASYGYTF.

V is TRBV11-2 and J is TRBJ1-2; D gene uncertain. This CDR3 region has 13 residues. CDR1 and CDR2 (germline): SGHAT, FQNNGV. Trimming cost V 5 bases and J 1 base, with 8 bases left between them. The CDR3 DNA reads as TGTGCCAGCAGCCTGGGAGTTAACTATGGCTACACCTTC. It encodes CASSLGVNYGYTF. Based on the CDR3 plus reference TRBV11-2 and TRBJ1-2, the full variable domain is EAGVAQSPRYKIIEKRQSVAFWCNPISGHATLYWYQQILGQGPKLLIQFQNNGVVDDSQLPKDRFSAERLKGVDSTLKIQPAKLEDSAVYLCASSLGVNYGYTFGSGTRLTVV.

The chain uses TRBV5-1 and TRBJ2-1; 9 positions agree with TRBD2. The CDR3 has 14 amino acids. Germline V gene sequence: CDR1 SGHRS, CDR2 YFSETQ. Trimming removed 9 bases from V and 1 base from J; junction bases left unmatched: 5. CDR3 DNA: TGCGCCACCGGAGCGGGAGGTTCCTACAATGAGCAGTTCTTC. Amino acid sequence: CATGAGGSYNEQFF.

The V gene is TRBV4-1, the J gene TRBJ2-3, with TRBD2 identical over 9 bases. There are 16 residues in the CDR3. With 1 base clipped from V and 4 bases from J, the junction kept 6 bases outside the gene matches. CDR1 MGHRA and CDR2 YSYEKL come from the germline V gene. DNA for the CDR3: TGCGCCAGCAGCCAAGCCGGGACTAGCTTCGCAGATACGCAGTATTTT. Protein sequence: CASSQAGTSFADTQYF.

The chain is built from TRBV14 and TRBJ1-2; possible D gene TRBD1, 5 bases. The length of the CDR3 is 14 residues. The germline V and J ends were trimmed by 1 base and 3 bases, with 9 bases remaining between them. The germline V gene has CDR1 SGHDN and CDR2 FVKESK. CDR3 coding DNA: TGTGCCAGCAGCCAAGTAGGCAGGGACTATGGCTACACCTTC. As protein: CASSQVGRDYGYTF.

The V call is TRBV28, the J call TRBJ2-7, with 9 nucleotides matching TRBD1. This CDR3 is 19 amino acids long. CDR1 and CDR2 from the germline V gene are MDHEN and SYDVKM. J lost 0 bases, V lost 5 bases, and 17 bases had no gene match. DNA for the CDR3: TGTGCCAGCAGTCCCCCCGCCTGGTCCTTGACAGGGGGCTCCTACGAGCAGTACTTC. Its protein is CASSPPAWSLTGGSYEQYF.

For this clone: At one boundary the junction diverges from the germline segment, which might be a read error. The chain has TRBV6-1 and TRBJ2-1; 9 positions match TRBD2. Germline V gene sequence: CDR1 MNHNS, CDR2 SASEGT. The CDR3 sequence is 17 residues long. The CDR3 spells CASREELAGDWHNEQFF. CDR3 DNA sequence: TGTGCCAGCAGGGAAGAGTTAGCGGGAGATTGGCACAATGAGCAGTTCTTC.

J is TRBJ2-7 and V is TRBV7-9, with D perhaps matching TRBD2 (5 bases). Germline V gives CDR1 SEHNR, CDR2 FQNEAQ (reference sequence). The V end was cut by 4 bases, the J end by 7 bases, with 14 bases between. This CDR3 is built from 13 residues. This CDR3 is CASSSPWVAEQYF. The CDR3 DNA reads as TGTGCCAGCAGCTCCCCCTGGGTAGCGGAGCAGTACTTC.

The chain employs TRBV15 and TRBJ1-5, with 7 bases lining up with TRBD1. The CDR3 is 16 amino acids. The V gene's germline CDR1 is LNHNV and CDR2 YYDKDF (reference sequence). The trim removed 0 bases at V and 1 base at J, leaving 3 bases unmatched. The DNA for the CDR3 is TGTGCCACCAGCAGAGAGACAGGGAAGAGCAATCAGCCCCAGCATTTT. Protein sequence: CATSRETGKSNQPQHF.

V and J are TRBV6-1 and TRBJ1-1; D might be TRBD1 (6 bases). The CDR3 has 13 amino acids. V was trimmed by 5 bases and J by 5 bases, leaving 12 bases between them. Germline CDR1 and CDR2: MNHNS and SASEGT. CDR3 sequence (DNA): TGTGCCAGCAGTCCAACAGGGAGAACTGAAGCTTTCTTT. This translates into CASSPTGRTEAFF.

The V gene is TRBV27, the J gene TRBJ2-7; D remains unclear. The ends were cut back, 6 bases at V and 9 bases at J, with 9 bases in the middle. The CDR3 sequence is 10 residues long. Germline loops: CDR1 MNHEY, CDR2 SMNVEV (reference sequence). The CDR3 bases are TGTGCCAGCAGGATCCCAGTGCAGTACTTC. Its protein product is CASRIPVQYF.

This clone was counted only a few times. The chain links TRBV7-2 to TRBJ2-3; 7 nucleotides match TRBD2. This CDR3 has 15 amino acids. Germline loops: CDR1 SGHTA, CDR2 FQGNSA. With 5 bases clipped from V and 2 bases from J, the junction kept 7 bases outside the gene matches. CDR3 loop: CASSPWGLTTDTQYF. The CDR3 DNA reads as TGTGCCAGCAGCCCATGGGGACTAACCACAGATACGCAGTATTTT.

This clone was detected once. The rearrangement links TRBV6-6 to TRBJ1-1, with unresolved D. This CDR3 contains 13 residues. CDR1 is MNHNY, CDR2 SVGAGI, per germline (reference sequence). Trimming pared 0 bases from V and 4 bases from J, leaving 6 bases between. The CDR3 sequence is CASSYSEITEAFF. CDR3 DNA: TGTGCCAGCAGTTACTCTGAGATCACTGAAGCTTTCTTT.

V and J are TRBV4-2 and TRBJ2-7; D not resolved. The CDR3 runs 15 residues. Germline lookup yields CDR1 LGHNA and CDR2 YNFKEQ. V lost 0 bases, J lost 0 bases, and 9 bases lay in between. DNA of the CDR3: TGTGCCAGCAGCCAAGAAGTCCAGCGCTCCTACGAGCAGTACTTC. Residues: CASSQEVQRSYEQYF.

The chain joins TRBV4-1 to TRBJ2-1; D gene ambiguous. The CDR3 has 14 amino acids. V was trimmed by 0 bases and J by 4 bases, leaving 7 bases between them. CDR1 is MGHRA, CDR2 YSYEKL, per germline. CDR3 amino acids: CASSQDPRYNEQFF. In nucleotides, the CDR3 is TGCGCCAGCAGCCAAGACCCGCGGTACAATGAGCAGTTCTTC.

This clone has just one count. The chain carries TRBV15 and TRBJ1-4; 7 nucleotides align to TRBD1. The V gene's germline CDR1 is LNHNV and CDR2 YYDKDF (reference sequence). After removal of 3 bases from V and 7 bases from J, the junction contained 5 bases not matched to a gene. This CDR3 is 14 amino acids long. In DNA form, the CDR3 reads TGTGCCACCAGCAGTGGGACAGCGGGTGAAAAACTGTTTTTT. Translated, it gives CATSSGTAGEKLFF.

V gene TRBV28 combines with J gene TRBJ2-1; D remains unclear. There are 10 residues in the CDR3. The V end was cut by 6 bases, the J end by 7 bases, with 4 bases between. Per the germline V gene, CDR1 is MDHEN and CDR2 is SYDVKM. CDR3 residues: CASRHNEQFF. Here the CDR3 DNA reads TGTGCCAGCAGACATAATGAGCAGTTCTTC.

This clone has just one count. V and J are TRBV2 and TRBJ2-1, with 10 positions matching TRBD1. Unmatched junction bases numbered 4, after V lost 7 bases and J lost 4 bases. The CDR3 loop spans 14 amino acids. Per the germline V gene, CDR1 is SNHLY and CDR2 is FYNNEI. The CDR3 DNA is TGTGCCAGCACCCCGGGACAGGGGTACAATGAGCAGTTCTTC. Its protein product is CASTPGQGYNEQFF.

The chain is built from TRBV18 and TRBJ2-1; 8 positions match TRBD2. CDR3 size: 17 residues. V was pared by 6 bases and J by 0 bases, with 10 bases of the junction left unmatched. Germline V CDR1 and CDR2: KGHSH, LQKENI. CDR3 nucleotide sequence: TGTGCCAGCTCCCCCTTCGCGGGAGGTACCTCCTACAATGAGCAGTTCTTC. This encodes CASSPFAGGTSYNEQFF.